The clone carrying this T cell receptor beta chain appeared many times. Germline V gene data show CDR1 as SQVTM and CDR2 as ANQGSEA. Trimming shortened V by 1 base and J by 0 bases, and 12 bases separated the two germline ends. The CDR3 extends over 15 amino acids. Authors of the study amplified TCR beta CDR3 regions from RNA transcripts. The HTBI set primed first-round TCR CDR3 RT-PCR. Each CDR3 protein is one row after TCRdb ran MiXCR on the multiplex PCR reads. The profile shows approximately 640,000 distinct CDR3 sequences, approximately 15% of them singletons. The record originates from a study of T cells in Graves' hyperthyroidism and ophthalmopathy.

The sample was blood. The sequence derives from a man aged 50 to 60 with Graves' hyperthyroidism. The chain carries TRBV29-1 and TRBJ1-1; the D is unclear. CDR3 in DNA: TGCAGCGTTGAAGTTGAGGGAACTTTGAACACTGAAGCTTTCTTT. Translated: CSVEVEGTLNTEAFF.